Given below is one T cell receptor beta chain in context. Its specificity is unknown. The PCR used 60 Vbeta and 13 Jbeta primers. Using immunoSEQ multiplex PCR, the repertoire was profiled, and TCRdb retains in-frame clones only, with some absent. The data contain 150,000 to 200,000 clones, around four fifths of them seen just once; the ten biggest clones take up more than 1.5%. The sample belongs to a study of cytomegalovirus exposure and HLA in healthy donors. Overall study: Earlier, some 170 million T cells were analyzed, and 95 million to 140 million unique TCR beta sequences were found among them.

The V gene's germline CDR1 is SGHNT and CDR2 YYREEE (reference sequence). V gave up 4 bases and J gave up 5 bases; unmatched junction bases: 9. The CDR3 consists of 16 residues. Whole-study results and caveats: As was reported, the HLA-A and HLA-B alleles of most subjects were accurately predicted from TCR beta sequences. The productive fraction for most TCR beta V segments was about 87% or about 30% in an earlier analysis. Sequence variants that were highly shared formed a cluster that was likely a sequencing artifact.

This clonotype originated in a woman aged 18-29 years in good health and CMV-seronegative. Material: PBMCs. This chain connects TRBV5-4 to TRBJ1-6; 7 bases agree with TRBD1. CDR3 protein: CASSQDRKADNSPLHF. CDR3 in DNA: TGTGCCAGCAGCCAGGACAGGAAGGCGGATAATTCACCCCTCCACTTT.